This T cell receptor (beta chain) was sequenced during a study of cytomegalovirus exposure and HLA in healthy donors. Study-level points and caveats: While the bulk of TCR sequences proved rare, some public TCRs turned up in many donors. A few V segments could not be told apart, such as TRBV6-2 and TRBV6-3, and were left out. Presence/absence analyses assumed roughly uniform sequencing depth across donors. Per published reports, the classifier diagnosed cytomegalovirus status with high specificity and sensitivity.

J gave up 5 bases and V 3 bases, and 8 bases lay outside the gene matches. Germline-derived CDR1 and CDR2 are MGHRA and YSYEKL. This CDR3 contains 16 residues. PCR employed 60 Vbeta and 13 Jbeta primers. TCRdb's table, derived via immunoSEQ multiplex PCR, lists solely in-frame clones and lacks some. The repertoire holds 110,000 or so clones, with around 68% as singletons. Regarding this clone: Its target is not known.

Sequenced: PBMCs. V usage is TRBV4-1 and J usage is TRBJ2-5; 11 bases line up with TRBD2. This clonotype was sampled from a woman between 35 and 50 years old in good health and CMV-seropositive. CDR3 DNA: TGCGCCAGCAGCCAGGATCTAGCGGGGGGCGGGGAGACCCAGTACTTC. It encodes CASSQDLAGGGETQYF.